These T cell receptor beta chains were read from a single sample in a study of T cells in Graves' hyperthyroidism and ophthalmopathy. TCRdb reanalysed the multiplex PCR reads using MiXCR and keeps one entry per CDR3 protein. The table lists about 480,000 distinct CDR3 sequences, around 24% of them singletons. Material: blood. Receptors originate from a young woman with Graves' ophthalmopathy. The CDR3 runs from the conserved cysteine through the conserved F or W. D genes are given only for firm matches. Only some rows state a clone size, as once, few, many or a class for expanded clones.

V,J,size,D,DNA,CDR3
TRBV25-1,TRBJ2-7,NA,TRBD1,TGTGCCAGCAGTGCCGAATCGGGACAGCCCCCCTACGAGCAGTACTTC,CASSAESGQPPYEQYF
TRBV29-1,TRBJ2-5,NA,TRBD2,TGCAGCGTTGCTCTCGCGGGGGGCCGGGAGACCCAGTACTTC,CSVALAGGRETQYF
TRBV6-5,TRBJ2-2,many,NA,TGTGCCAGCAGTTACGAACAAGACACCGGGGAGCTGTTTTTT,CASSYEQDTGELFF
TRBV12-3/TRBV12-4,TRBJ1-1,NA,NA,TGTGCCACAGTGTCGTCCAGGCTATTAGGGAACACTGAAGCTTTCTTT,CATVSSRLLGNTEAFF
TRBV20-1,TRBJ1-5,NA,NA,TGCAGTGCTAGGACGGGGAGAAGCAATCAGCCCCAGCATTTT,CSARTGRSNQPQHF
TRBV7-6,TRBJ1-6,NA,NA,TGTGCCAGCAGCTTGGACCAGCATTCACCCCTCCACTTT,CASSLDQHSPLHF
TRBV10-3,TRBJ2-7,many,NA,TGTGCCATCAGTGAGGCCCTCCCTCCCGCCTACGAGCAGTACTTC,CAISEALPPAYEQYF
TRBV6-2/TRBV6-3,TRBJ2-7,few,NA,TGTGCCAGCAGTTACTCCAAGAGTTACGAGCAGTACTTC,CASSYSKSYEQYF
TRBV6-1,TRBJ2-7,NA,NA,TGTGCCAGCAGTGTATTGGAGGGTCCGCTTCCCTACGAGCAGTACTTC,CASSVLEGPLPYEQYF
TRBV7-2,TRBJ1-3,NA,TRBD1,TGTGCCAGCAGCCCCTGGACAGGCTCTGGAAACACCATATATTTT,CASSPWTGSGNTIYF
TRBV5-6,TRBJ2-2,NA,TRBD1,TGTGCCAGCAGCGGAGGACAGGGGGGGACCGGGGAGCTGTTTTTT,CASSGGQGGTGELFF
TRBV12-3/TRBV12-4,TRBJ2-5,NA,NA,TGTGCCAGCAGTTTAGGGATGGCAGGGGTGAACCAAGAGACCCAGTACTTC,CASSLGMAGVNQETQYF
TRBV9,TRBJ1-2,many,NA,TGTGCCAGCAACGCCTCGGACGGTGATGGCTACACCTTC,CASNASDGDGYTF
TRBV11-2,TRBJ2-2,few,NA,TGTGCCAGCAGTACCGCCACCGGGGAGCTGTTTTTT,CASSTATGELFF
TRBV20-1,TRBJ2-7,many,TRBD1,TGCAGTGCTAGCCCGGGACAGGGGGCATCCGAGCAGTACTTC,CSASPGQGASEQYF
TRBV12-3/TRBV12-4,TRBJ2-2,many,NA,TGTGCCAGCAGTTCCCTAGGACAGAACACCGGGGAGCTGTTTTTT,CASSSLGQNTGELFF
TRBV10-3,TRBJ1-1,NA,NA,TGTGCCATCAGTGAAACGGGGGCTGAAGCTTTCTTT,CAISETGAEAFF
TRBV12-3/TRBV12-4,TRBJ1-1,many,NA,TGTGCCAGCAGTTTAGTCGCGGGAGGGGGCACTGAAGCTTTCTTT,CASSLVAGGGTEAFF